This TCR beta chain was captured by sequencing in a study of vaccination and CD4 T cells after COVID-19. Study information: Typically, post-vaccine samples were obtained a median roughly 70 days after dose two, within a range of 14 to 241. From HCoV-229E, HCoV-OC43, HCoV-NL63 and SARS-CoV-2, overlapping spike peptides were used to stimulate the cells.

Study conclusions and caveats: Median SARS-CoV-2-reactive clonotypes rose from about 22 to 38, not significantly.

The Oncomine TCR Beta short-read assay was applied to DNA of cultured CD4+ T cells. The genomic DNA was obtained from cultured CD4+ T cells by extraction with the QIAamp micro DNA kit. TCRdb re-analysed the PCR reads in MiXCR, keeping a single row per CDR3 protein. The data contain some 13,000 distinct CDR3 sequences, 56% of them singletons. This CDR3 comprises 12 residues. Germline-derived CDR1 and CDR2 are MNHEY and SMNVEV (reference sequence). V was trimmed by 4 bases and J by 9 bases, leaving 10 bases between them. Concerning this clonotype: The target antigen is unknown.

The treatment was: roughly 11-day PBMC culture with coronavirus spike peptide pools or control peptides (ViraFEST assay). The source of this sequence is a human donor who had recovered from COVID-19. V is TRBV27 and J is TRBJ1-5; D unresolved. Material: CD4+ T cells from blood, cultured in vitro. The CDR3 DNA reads TGTGCCAGCAGTTCACAATTCGGGCCCCAGCATTTT. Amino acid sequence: CASSSQFGPQHF.